The clone carrying this T cell receptor beta chain was observed a handful of times. This sample was included in a study of Graves' ophthalmopathy and Graves' hyperthyroidism. V was cut by 2 bases and J by 6 bases, with 13 bases left in between. The CDR3 loop spans 14 amino acids. Germline V gene data show CDR1 as WSHSY and CDR2 as SAAADI. TCR beta CDR3 amplification used RNA transcripts. HTBI primers were used in a first-round RT-PCR, which preceded a second-round multiplex PCR. MiXCR, run by TCRdb on the multiplex PCR reads, gives a single entry per CDR3 protein. The sample has around 1.1 million distinct CDR3 sequences, roughly 35% seen once.

J is TRBJ2-5 and V is TRBV10-2; D is possibly TRBD2 (5 bases). The sequencing input was peripheral blood or thyroid tissue (not recorded which). This sequence originates from an adult man with Graves' hyperthyroidism. Here the CDR3 DNA reads TGCGCCAGCAGTGAGCAGGAGGAGTGGCAGACCCAGTACTTC. Protein: CASSEQEEWQTQYF.